Below, one TCR beta chain is given with its context. TCRdb's copy holds only in-frame clones and misses some; the assay was immunoSEQ multiplex PCR. The table shows nearly 80,000 clones, with just under 95% occurring only once. This sample stems from a study of technical replicates of blood from several donors. The sequence was collected from a human donor in good health. Specimen: T cells isolated from PBMCs.

The CDR3 bases are TGTGCCAGCACTCGACCCGGGGACACTGAAGCTTTCTTT. This codes for CASTRPGDTEAFF. The chain employs TRBV28 and TRBJ1-1; D not resolved. Trimming took 7 bases from V and 3 from J, leaving 12 bases between them. The CDR3 loop spans 13 amino acids. CDR1 is MDHEN, CDR2 SYDVKM, per germline.